This TCR beta chain derives from a study of T cell clonality in common variable immunodeficiency. Each donor provided about 5 to 9 ml of heparinized whole blood. Only in-frame clones appear in the TCRdb table, and some are missing; sequencing was by immunoSEQ multiplex PCR. Altogether roughly 34,000 clones were found in the sample, and no singletons occur. This clone was counted at least ten times. Its antigen is not identified. The study's findings and limits: Reportedly, TCR beta sequences from common variable immunodeficiency showed fewer deletions and N-nucleotide insertions.

The sequenced material came from peripheral blood mononuclear cells. The origin of this receptor is a human donor with common variable immunodeficiency.

CDR3 residues: CASSFGLFYEQYF. Incomplete CDR3 DNA: TGTGCCAGCAGTTTTGGACTTTTCTACGAG. The chain recombines TRBV12-3 or TRBV12-4 with TRBJ2-7; D may be TRBD2 (5 bases). The missing CDR3 end, 3 residues past where the read stops, is filled in from the germline J gene. The length of the CDR3 is 13 residues. V lost 3 bases and J lost 3, with 9 bases in between.